The clone carrying this TCR beta chain was detected only once. Its antigen is unknown. This sample is drawn from a study of graft-versus-host responses after intestinal transplantation. As for the study in general: Following induction with anti-thymocyte globulin, all recipients were given tacrolimus and steroids for about three years.

V lost 4 bases to trimming and J lost 8 bases, with 20 bases between them. Germline-derived CDR1 and CDR2 are SGHTS and YDEGEE. The CDR3 is 15 residues long. Sequencing was performed with immunoSEQ multiplex PCR; in TCRdb, only in-frame clones are kept and a portion is missing. The sample records almost 40,000 clones, about 95% being singletons. The rearrangement joins TRBV5-8 to TRBJ2-3; weak D call: TRBD2 (5 bases). The source was unstimulated CD8+ T cells sorted from spleen or lymph node cells, collected before transplant. This receptor was identified in a human donor who was the organ donor for an intestinal transplant. CDR3 in amino acids: CASSPEVGVHSTQYF. CDR3 coding DNA: TGTGCCAGCAGCCCCGAGGTCGGGGTCCATAGTACGCAGTATTTT.